This T cell receptor (beta chain) was recorded in a study of shared clonotypes between healthy human individuals. The method was immunoSEQ multiplex PCR; TCRdb's version includes in-frame clones alone and lacks a portion of them. This table has approximately 460,000 clones, 70% to 80% appearing once. This clone was recorded only once. V lost 8 bases and J lost 3; bases outside the gene matches: 11. Germline CDR1 is SNHLY and CDR2 is FYNNEI. This CDR3 has 16 residues. Sequences were obtained from PBMCs. The chain recombines TRBV2 with TRBJ2-2, with 8 bases fitting TRBD1. The TCR comes from a woman in her thirties or forties in good health. Some clones in this sample may be carry-over from other donors' samples. For the CDR3, the DNA is TGTGCCAGCTCGGTCGGGCAGGGGGCGGACACCGGGGAGCTGTTTTTT. Its translation is CASSVGQGADTGELFF.